These T cell receptor beta chains were read from a single sample in a study of CD8 T cells in ankylosing spondylitis. TCRdb ran MiXCR on the 5' RACE reads and lists one entry per CDR3 protein. The sample shows 85,000 to 100,000 distinct CDR3 sequences, 8.5% to 9% of them seen only once. The sequenced sample was blood, either unsorted or a sorted T cell fraction (not recorded which). Receptor source: a male donor with ankylosing spondylitis or in good health (not recorded which). CDR3s include the opening cysteine and the closing phenylalanine or tryptophan. Each record gives: D gene, J gene, CDR3 length, V gene, clone size, CDR3 protein, CDR3 DNA. The D gene is left open where the match is weak. Clone sizes are given selectively: once, few, many, or a class where the clone is expanded.

NA	TRBJ2-1	15	TRBV6-5	many	CASSYFGGSHNEQFF	TGTGCCAGCAGTTACTTCGGGGGATCTCACAATGAGCAGTTCTTC
TRBD2	TRBJ2-7	17	TRBV20-1	NA	CSASGTSGGGGSYEQYF	TGCAGTGCTAGCGGGACTAGCGGGGGGGGCGGCTCCTACGAGCAGTACTTC
TRBD1	TRBJ2-6	16	TRBV5-5	NA	CASSSRQGAGANVLTF	TGTGCCAGCAGCTCCCGCCAGGGGGCTGGGGCCAACGTCCTGACTTTC
TRBD2	TRBJ2-5	14	TRBV20-1	many	CSADGAGGRETQYF	TGCAGTGCAGACGGAGCGGGGGGGCGGGAGACCCAGTACTTC
TRBD1	TRBJ2-7	15	TRBV7-6	NA	CASSLETGETYEQYF	TGTGCCAGCAGCTTAGAGACAGGGGAAACTTACGAGCAGTACTTC
TRBD2	TRBJ2-7	15	TRBV9	many	CASSVGSGGLYEQYF	TGTGCCAGCAGCGTAGGCAGCGGGGGACTCTACGAGCAGTACTTC
TRBD1	TRBJ1-6	19	TRBV28	many	CASSSSRDRGHSYNSPLHF	TGTGCCAGCAGTTCGTCCCGGGACAGGGGGCACTCCTATAATTCACCCCTCCACTTT
TRBD1	TRBJ2-2	16	TRBV2	many	CASRWTRDSASGELFF	TGTGCCAGCAGATGGACCCGGGACAGTGCGTCCGGGGAGCTGTTTTTT
TRBD1	TRBJ1-1	16	TRBV6-5	many	CASSDTYRGRNTEAFF	TGTGCCAGCAGTGATACATACAGGGGCCGGAACACTGAAGCTTTCTTT
TRBD1	TRBJ2-7	14	TRBV6-1	many	CASSPTGASYEQYF	TGTGCCAGCAGTCCGACAGGGGCCTCCTACGAGCAGTACTTC
TRBD2	TRBJ2-1	15	TRBV3-1	many	CASSQAGTSDNEQFF	TGTGCCAGCAGCCAAGCCGGGACTAGCGACAATGAGCAGTTCTTC
NA	TRBJ1-5	15	TRBV20-1	many	CSARDSRGGNQPQHF	TGCAGTGCTAGAGATTCCCGGGGAGGCAATCAGCCCCAGCATTTT
TRBD2	TRBJ2-3	15	TRBV12-3/TRBV12-4	NA	CASSFGGGASDTQYF	TGTGCCAGCAGTTTCGGCGGGGGGGCATCAGATACGCAGTATTTT
NA	TRBJ2-1	11	TRBV28	many	CASSTYNEQFF	TGTGCCAGCAGTACTTACAATGAGCAGTTCTTC